This TCR beta chain was retrieved from a study of blood T cell repertoires in COVID-19. Measured with immunoSEQ multiplex PCR; TCRdb has only the in-frame clones, and not every one. The data contain 60,000 to 85,000 clones, roughly 73% of them singletons. The CDR3 covers 16 residues. CDR1 and CDR2 from the germline V gene are SGHVS and FQNEAQ. The junction had 9 bases not matched to a gene; V was cut back by 0 bases and J by 7 bases. The sequence derives from a woman aged 60-75 years with acute or convalescent COVID-19. The chain employs TRBV7-8 and TRBJ2-1; the match to TRBD1 covers 7 bases. Sequenced sample: peripheral blood. CDR3 DNA: TGTGCCAGCAGCTTAGCGGGAACAGGGGTTGAGAATGAGCAGTTCTTC. It specifies CASSLAGTGVENEQFF. The whole variable domain, filled in from reference TRBV7-8 and TRBJ2-1, reads GAGVSQSPRYKVAKRGQDVALRCDPISGHVSLFWYQQALGQGPEFLTYFQNEAQLDKSGLPSDRFFAERPEGSVSTLKIQRTQQEDSAVYLCASSLAGTGVENEQFFGPGTRLTVL.